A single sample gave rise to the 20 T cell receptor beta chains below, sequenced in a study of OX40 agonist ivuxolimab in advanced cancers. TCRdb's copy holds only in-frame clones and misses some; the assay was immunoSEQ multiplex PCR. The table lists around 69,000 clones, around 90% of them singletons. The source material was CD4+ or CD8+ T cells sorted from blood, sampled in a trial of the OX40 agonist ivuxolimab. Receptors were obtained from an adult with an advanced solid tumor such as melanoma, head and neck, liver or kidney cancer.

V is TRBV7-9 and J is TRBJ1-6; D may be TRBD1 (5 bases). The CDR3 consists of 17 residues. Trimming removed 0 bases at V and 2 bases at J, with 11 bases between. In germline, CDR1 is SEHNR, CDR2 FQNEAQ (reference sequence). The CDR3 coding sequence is TGTGCCAGCAGCTTAGCGTCCGGGGGAACCTATAATTCACCCCTCCACTTT. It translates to CASSLASGGTYNSPLHF.

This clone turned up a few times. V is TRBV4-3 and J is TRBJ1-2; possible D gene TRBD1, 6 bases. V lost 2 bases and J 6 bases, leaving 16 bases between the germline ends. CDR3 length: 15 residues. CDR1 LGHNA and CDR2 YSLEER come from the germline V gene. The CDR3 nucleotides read TGCGCCAGCAGCCAAACATGGGGGCAGGGTCATGGCTACACCTTC. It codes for CASSQTWGQGHGYTF.

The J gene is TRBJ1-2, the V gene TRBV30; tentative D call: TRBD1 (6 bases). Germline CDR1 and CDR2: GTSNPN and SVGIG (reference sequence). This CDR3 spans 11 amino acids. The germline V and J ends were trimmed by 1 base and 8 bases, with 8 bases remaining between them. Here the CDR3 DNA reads TGTGCCTGGAGTGACAGGGAAGGCTACACCTTC. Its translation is CAWSDREGYTF.

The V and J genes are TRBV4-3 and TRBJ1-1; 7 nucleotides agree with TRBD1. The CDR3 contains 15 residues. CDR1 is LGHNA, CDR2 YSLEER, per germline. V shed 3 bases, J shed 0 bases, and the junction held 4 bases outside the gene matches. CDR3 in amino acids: CASSHDRDVNTEAFF. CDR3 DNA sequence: TGCGCCAGCAGCCATGACAGGGACGTGAACACTGAAGCTTTCTTT.

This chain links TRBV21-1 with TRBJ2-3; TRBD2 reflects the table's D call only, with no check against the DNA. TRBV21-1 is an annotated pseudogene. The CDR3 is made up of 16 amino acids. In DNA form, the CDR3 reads TGTGCCAGCACGATCGAAAGGGACTCCTCCACAGATACGCAGTATTTT. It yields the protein CASTIERDSSTDTQYF.

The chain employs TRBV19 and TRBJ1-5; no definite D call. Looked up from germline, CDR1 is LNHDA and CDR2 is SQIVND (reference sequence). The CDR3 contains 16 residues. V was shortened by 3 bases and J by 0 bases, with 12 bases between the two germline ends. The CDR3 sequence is CASSMGGAYSNQPQHF. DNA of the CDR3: TGTGCCAGTAGTATGGGCGGAGCATATAGCAATCAGCCCCAGCATTTT.

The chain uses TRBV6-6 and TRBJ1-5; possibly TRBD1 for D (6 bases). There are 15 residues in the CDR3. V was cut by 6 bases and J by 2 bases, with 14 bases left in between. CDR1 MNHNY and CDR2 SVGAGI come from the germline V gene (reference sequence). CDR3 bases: TGTGCCAGCAGCTTCACAGGGTACGGCAATCAGCCCCAGCATTTT. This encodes CASSFTGYGNQPQHF.

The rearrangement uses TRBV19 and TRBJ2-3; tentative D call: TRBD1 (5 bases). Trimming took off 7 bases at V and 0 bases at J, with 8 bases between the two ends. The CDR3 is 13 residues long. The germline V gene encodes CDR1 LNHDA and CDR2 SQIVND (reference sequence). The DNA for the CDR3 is TGTGCCAGTACCCCAGGGAGCACAGATACGCAGTATTTT. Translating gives CASTPGSTDTQYF.

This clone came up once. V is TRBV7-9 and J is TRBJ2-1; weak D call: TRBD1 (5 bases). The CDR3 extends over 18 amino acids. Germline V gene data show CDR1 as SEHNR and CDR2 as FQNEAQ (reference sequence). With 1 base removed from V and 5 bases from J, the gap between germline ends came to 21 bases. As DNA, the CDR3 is TGTGCCAGCAGCTTAGGCCCCGCAGGGCTGTATGGGGACAATGAGCAGTTCTTC. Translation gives CASSLGPAGLYGDNEQFF.

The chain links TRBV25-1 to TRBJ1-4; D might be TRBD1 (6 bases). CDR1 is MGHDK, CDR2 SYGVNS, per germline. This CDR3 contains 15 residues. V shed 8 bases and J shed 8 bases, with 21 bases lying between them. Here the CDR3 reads CASATTGRGSEKLFF. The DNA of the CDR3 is TGTGCCAGCGCAACTACAGGGCGGGGGTCGGAAAAACTGTTTTTT.

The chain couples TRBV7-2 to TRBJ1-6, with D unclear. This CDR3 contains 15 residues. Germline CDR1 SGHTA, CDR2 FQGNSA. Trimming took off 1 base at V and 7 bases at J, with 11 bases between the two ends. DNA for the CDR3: TGTGCCAGCAGCTTAGGCAGGCAGAGAAATTCACCCCTCCACTTT. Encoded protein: CASSLGRQRNSPLHF. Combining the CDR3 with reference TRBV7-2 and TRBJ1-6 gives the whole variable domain GAGVSQSPSNKVTEKGKDVELRCDPISGHTALYWYRQSLGQGLEFLIYFQGNSAPDKSGLPSDRFSAERTGGSVSTLTIQRTQQEDSAVYLCASSLGRQRNSPLHFGNGTRLTVT.

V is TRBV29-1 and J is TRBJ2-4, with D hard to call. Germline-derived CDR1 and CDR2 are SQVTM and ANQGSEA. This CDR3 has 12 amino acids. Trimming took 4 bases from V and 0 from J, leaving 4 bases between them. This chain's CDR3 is CSVGPAKNIQYF. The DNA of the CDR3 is TGCAGCGTTGGGCCAGCCAAAAACATTCAGTACTTC.

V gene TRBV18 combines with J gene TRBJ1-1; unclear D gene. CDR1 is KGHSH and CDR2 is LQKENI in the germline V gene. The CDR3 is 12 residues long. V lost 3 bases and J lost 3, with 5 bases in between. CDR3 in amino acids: CASSPRDTEAFF. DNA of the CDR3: TGTGCCAGCTCACCTCGGGACACTGAAGCTTTCTTT.

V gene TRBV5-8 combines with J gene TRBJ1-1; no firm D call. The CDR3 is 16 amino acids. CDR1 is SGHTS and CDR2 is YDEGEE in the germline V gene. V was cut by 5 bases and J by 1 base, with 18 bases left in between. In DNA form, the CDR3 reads TGTGCCAGCAGTGACACATTCCGGACTGGGAACACTGAAGCTTTCTTT. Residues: CASSDTFRTGNTEAFF.

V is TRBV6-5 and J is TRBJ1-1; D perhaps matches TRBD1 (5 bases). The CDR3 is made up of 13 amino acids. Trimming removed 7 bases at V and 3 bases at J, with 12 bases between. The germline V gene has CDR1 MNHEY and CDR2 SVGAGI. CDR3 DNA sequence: TGTGCCAGCACATACAGGAGCGACACTGAAGCTTTCTTT. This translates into CASTYRSDTEAFF.

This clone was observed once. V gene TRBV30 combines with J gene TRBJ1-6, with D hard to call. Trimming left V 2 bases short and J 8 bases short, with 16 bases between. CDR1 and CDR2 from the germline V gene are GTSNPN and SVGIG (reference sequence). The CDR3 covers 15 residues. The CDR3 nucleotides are TGTGCCTGGAGTTCCGATTCCGGGAGTTATTCACCCCTCCACTTT. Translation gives CAWSSDSGSYSPLHF.

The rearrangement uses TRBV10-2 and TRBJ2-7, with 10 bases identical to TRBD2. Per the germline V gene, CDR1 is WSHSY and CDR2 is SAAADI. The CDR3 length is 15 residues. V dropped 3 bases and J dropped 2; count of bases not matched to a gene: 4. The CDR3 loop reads CASSDTSGAAYEQYV. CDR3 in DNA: TGCGCCAGCAGTGATACTAGCGGGGCCGCCTACGAGCAGTACGTC.

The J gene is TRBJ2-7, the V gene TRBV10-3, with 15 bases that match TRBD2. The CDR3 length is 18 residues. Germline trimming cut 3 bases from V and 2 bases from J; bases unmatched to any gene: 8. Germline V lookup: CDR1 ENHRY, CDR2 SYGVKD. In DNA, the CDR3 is TGTGCCATCAGTGATTTTGGGACTAGCGGGGGGCAAACCTACGAGCAGTACTTC. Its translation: CAISDFGTSGGQTYEQYF.

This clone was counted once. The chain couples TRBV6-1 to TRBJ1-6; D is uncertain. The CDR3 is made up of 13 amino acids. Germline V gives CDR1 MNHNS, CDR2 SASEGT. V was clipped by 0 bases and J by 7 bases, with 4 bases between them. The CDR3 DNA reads TGTGCCAGCAGTGAAGCGAGGAATTCACCCCTCCACTTT. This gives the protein CASSEARNSPLHF.

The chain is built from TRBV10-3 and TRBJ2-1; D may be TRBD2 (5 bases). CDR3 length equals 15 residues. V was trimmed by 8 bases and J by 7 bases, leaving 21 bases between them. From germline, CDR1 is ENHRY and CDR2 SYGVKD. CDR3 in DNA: TGTGCCATCGGGGAGACGGGTTCAGTCAAGAATGAGCAGTTCTTC. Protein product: CAIGETGSVKNEQFF.